This passage covers 7 T cell receptor beta chains from one sample sequenced in a study of cytomegalovirus exposure and HLA in healthy donors. 13 Jbeta primers and 60 Vbeta primers were used for the PCR. Sequencing used immunoSEQ multiplex PCR; TCRdb keeps in-frame clones, though not all of them. The sample records about 140,000 clones, 75% being singletons. The sequenced sample consisted of PBMCs. These receptor sequences come from a man aged 30 to 39 in good health and CMV-seronegative.

This chain connects TRBV28 to TRBJ2-7, with D perhaps being TRBD1 or TRBD2 (6 bases each). Germline CDR1 is MDHEN and CDR2 is SYDVKM. V was cut by 10 bases and J by 5 bases, with 15 bases left in between. This CDR3 is 12 amino acids long. CDR3 sequence (DNA): TGTGCCATCAGGGGAGGTGGGGACGAGCAGTACTTC. Translated: CAIRGGGDEQYF.

The chain couples TRBV15 to TRBJ1-2; D uncertain. Germline V CDR1 and CDR2: LNHNV, YYDKDF (reference sequence). The V and J ends lost 0 bases and 8 bases respectively, with 16 bases between them. This CDR3 has 15 residues. CDR3 protein: CATSRDLGQGEGYTF. The CDR3, as DNA: TGTGCCACCAGCAGAGATCTAGGTCAAGGAGAGGGCTACACCTTC.

CDR3 coding DNA: TGTGCCAGCAGCAGGACTAGCAGCTCTGGGGCCAACGTCCTGACTTTC. Its translation: CASSRTSSSGANVLTF. The chain uses TRBV21-1 and TRBJ2-6; the table's TRBD2 call for D was not verified on the DNA. TRBV21-1 is a pseudogene segment. The CDR3 runs 16 residues.

The chain has TRBV11-2 and TRBJ2-2; TRBD1 aligns across 7 bases. The trim removed 4 bases at V and 2 bases at J, leaving 10 bases unmatched. This CDR3 region has 17 residues. Germline-derived CDR1 and CDR2 are SGHAT and FQNNGV. The CDR3 loop is CASSSGTAILNTGELFF. As DNA, the CDR3 is TGTGCCAGCAGCTCTGGGACAGCCATCTTAAACACCGGGGAGCTGTTTTTT.

This chain connects TRBV6-1 to TRBJ2-5; 7 nucleotides match TRBD2. V shed 3 bases, J shed 5 bases, and the junction held 6 bases outside the gene matches. CDR1 and CDR2 (germline): MNHNS, SASEGT. CDR3 length: 14 amino acids. The CDR3 DNA reads as TGTGCCAGCAGTGATGGGTTGCGGGAGGAGACCCAGTACTTC. This encodes CASSDGLREETQYF.

The chain joins TRBV5-1 to TRBJ2-3; D is uncertain. Germline V CDR1 and CDR2: SGHRS, YFSETQ. The germline V and J ends were trimmed by 1 base and 2 bases, with 8 bases remaining between them. The CDR3 covers 14 residues. DNA for the CDR3: TGCGCCAGCAGCTTGTTTACTACCACAGATACGCAGTATTTT. Encoded protein: CASSLFTTTDTQYF.

This clone appeared a single time. This chain links TRBV19 with TRBJ2-6, with TRBD1 as a possible D gene (6 bases). This CDR3 has 17 residues. The germline gives CDR1 LNHDA, CDR2 SQIVND (reference sequence). V was pared by 7 bases and J by 0 bases, with 16 bases between. The CDR3 DNA reads as TGTGCCAGTACCCCAGGGGAAACCCCCTCTGGGGCCAACGTCCTGACTTTC. This sequence encodes CASTPGETPSGANVLTF.